The T cell receptor (beta chain) under discussion was sequenced for a study of monozygotic twins with cystic fibrosis. For this clone: The antigen is undetermined.

V gave up 8 bases and J gave up 2 bases, with 12 bases separating them. The CDR3 is made up of 14 amino acids. Looked up from germline, CDR1 is LNHNV and CDR2 is YYDKDF (reference sequence). Study-level points and caveats: Age, concordance and disease severity did not associate with shared CDR3 numbers.

Measured with immunoSEQ multiplex PCR; TCRdb has only the in-frame clones, and not every one. Of 20,000 to 30,000 clones listed, approximately 90% are singletons. The receptor was derived from a girl aged 2-10 years with cystic fibrosis. Sample: blood. The rearrangement uses TRBV15 and TRBJ2-2; a weak D match, TRBD1 (6 bases). CDR3 protein: CATDTGLNTGELFF. CDR3 nucleotides: TGTGCCACCGACACAGGGTTAAACACCGGGGAGCTGTTTTTT.